The rows below give T cell receptor beta chains drawn from one sample of a study of human T cells and chemical hapten exposure. In TCRdb, the RACE reads were re-called with MiXCR into one record per CDR3 protein. The repertoire holds around 92,000 distinct CDR3 sequences, with 10% to 14% as singletons. Material: whole blood, obtained in connection with sensitization to the hapten diphenylcyclopropenone (DPC). All receptors come from a woman aged 60-75 years with alopecia areata. Some clones in this sample may be carry-over from other donors' samples. CDR3s include the opening cysteine and the closing phenylalanine or tryptophan. Each record gives: J gene, CDR3 length, clone size, V gene, D gene, CDR3 protein, CDR3 DNA. A D gene is named only where the DNA matches it firmly. A row's size may be missing; if present it is once, few, many or a size class.

j_gene: TRBJ2-4
len: 19
abundance: few
v_gene: TRBV29-1
d_gene: TRBD1
CDR3aa: CSVVPGYGTGVTAKNIQYF
CDR3nt: TGCAGCGTAGTACCAGGGTACGGGACAGGGGTTACAGCCAAAAACATTCAGTACTTC

j_gene: TRBJ2-1
len: 16
abundance: many
v_gene: TRBV11-1
d_gene: TRBD2
CDR3aa: CASSLRPAGGDDEQFF
CDR3nt: TGTGCCAGCAGCTTAAGGCCGGCGGGGGGTGATGATGAGCAGTTCTTC

j_gene: TRBJ2-6
len: 13
abundance: many
v_gene: TRBV20-1
d_gene: NA
CDR3aa: CSAERSGANVLTF
CDR3nt: TGCAGTGCTGAGCGCTCTGGGGCCAACGTCCTGACTTTC

j_gene: TRBJ1-1
len: 13
abundance: many
v_gene: TRBV30
d_gene: NA
CDR3aa: CAWSLDMNTEAFF
CDR3nt: TGTGCCTGGAGTCTCGACATGAACACTGAAGCTTTCTTT

j_gene: TRBJ2-2
len: 15
abundance: many
v_gene: TRBV7-9
d_gene: NA
CDR3aa: CASSLGIHNTGELFF
CDR3nt: TGTGCCAGCAGCCTGGGGATCCATAACACCGGGGAGCTGTTTTTT

j_gene: TRBJ2-5
len: 13
abundance: NA
v_gene: TRBV5-1
d_gene: NA
CDR3aa: CASRDGFQETQYF
CDR3nt: TGCGCCAGCCGGGACGGATTTCAAGAGACCCAGTACTTC

j_gene: TRBJ2-3
len: 15
abundance: NA
v_gene: TRBV24-1
d_gene: TRBD1
CDR3aa: CATSGLGGEADTQYF
CDR3nt: TGTGCCACCAGTGGATTAGGGGGCGAGGCAGATACGCAGTATTTT

j_gene: TRBJ2-7
len: 14
abundance: NA
v_gene: TRBV2
d_gene: TRBD1
CDR3aa: CASRDRGLSYEQYF
CDR3nt: TGTGCCAGCAGAGACAGGGGTTTATCCTACGAGCAGTACTTC

j_gene: TRBJ2-5
len: 13
abundance: NA
v_gene: TRBV7-6
d_gene: NA
CDR3aa: CASSFSFQETQYF
CDR3nt: TGTGCCAGCAGCTTTAGCTTCCAAGAGACCCAGTACTTC

j_gene: TRBJ2-5
len: 18
abundance: many
v_gene: TRBV5-5
d_gene: TRBD2
CDR3aa: CASSLASSGGPLGETQYF
CDR3nt: TGTGCCAGCAGCTTGGCCTCTAGCGGGGGGCCCCTCGGGGAGACCCAGTACTTC

j_gene: TRBJ1-5
len: 15
abundance: few
v_gene: TRBV6-5
d_gene: NA
CDR3aa: CASRRHKNSNQPQHF
CDR3nt: TGTGCCAGCAGGCGACATAAAAATAGCAATCAGCCCCAGCATTTT

j_gene: TRBJ2-3
len: 13
abundance: few
v_gene: TRBV7-9
d_gene: NA
CDR3aa: CASSFRTDVAQYF
CDR3nt: TGTGCCAGCAGTTTTCGGACGGACGTGGCGCAGTATTTT

j_gene: TRBJ1-4
len: 15
abundance: many
v_gene: TRBV5-1
d_gene: NA
CDR3aa: CASSFGQTTNEKLFF
CDR3nt: TGCGCCAGCAGTTTTGGACAGACAACTAATGAAAAACTGTTTTTT

j_gene: TRBJ2-7
len: 15
abundance: few
v_gene: TRBV5-5
d_gene: TRBD1
CDR3aa: CASSTTGTGSYEQYF
CDR3nt: TGTGCCAGCAGCACTACCGGGACAGGGTCCTACGAGCAGTACTTC

j_gene: TRBJ2-1
len: 13
abundance: NA
v_gene: TRBV5-1
d_gene: NA
CDR3aa: CASRPILANEQFF
CDR3nt: TGCGCCAGCAGGCCCATTCTAGCGAATGAGCAGTTCTTC

j_gene: TRBJ2-7
len: 14
abundance: many
v_gene: TRBV7-9
d_gene: NA
CDR3aa: CASSLVGGSYEQYF
CDR3nt: TGTGCCAGCAGCTTAGTAGGAGGGTCCTACGAGCAGTACTTC

j_gene: TRBJ2-1
len: 18
abundance: few
v_gene: TRBV15
d_gene: NA
CDR3aa: CATSRDNVMAEIGNEQFF
CDR3nt: TGTGCCACCAGCAGAGATAATGTAATGGCCGAAATTGGGAATGAGCAGTTCTTC

j_gene: TRBJ2-2
len: 17
abundance: many
v_gene: TRBV24-1
d_gene: TRBD1
CDR3aa: CATSDHRDRVNTGELFF
CDR3nt: TGTGCCACCAGTGACCACCGGGACAGGGTGAACACCGGGGAGCTGTTTTTT

j_gene: TRBJ2-6
len: 17
abundance: few
v_gene: TRBV5-1
d_gene: NA
CDR3aa: CASSLRSSVSGANVLTF
CDR3nt: TGCGCCAGCAGCTTGAGGTCCAGTGTCTCTGGGGCCAACGTCCTGACTTTC

j_gene: TRBJ2-1
len: 14
abundance: NA
v_gene: TRBV7-3
d_gene: TRBD2
CDR3aa: CASSFDPSGDEQFF
CDR3nt: TGTGCCAGCAGCTTCGATCCTAGCGGAGATGAGCAGTTCTTC

j_gene: TRBJ2-2
len: 15
abundance: many
v_gene: TRBV20-1
d_gene: NA
CDR3aa: CSARAGGVNTGELFF
CDR3nt: TGCAGTGCCAGAGCTGGCGGAGTGAACACCGGGGAGCTGTTTTTT

j_gene: TRBJ1-5
len: 15
abundance: many
v_gene: TRBV10-3
d_gene: NA
CDR3aa: CAISRSSGANQPQHF
CDR3nt: TGTGCCATCAGCAGGTCCTCCGGGGCCAATCAGCCCCAGCATTTT

j_gene: TRBJ2-3
len: 14
abundance: many
v_gene: TRBV7-2
d_gene: NA
CDR3aa: CASSPGLPTDTQYF
CDR3nt: TGTGCCAGCAGCCCGGGACTTCCCACAGATACGCAGTATTTT

j_gene: TRBJ1-1
len: 12
abundance: NA
v_gene: TRBV7-9
d_gene: NA
CDR3aa: CASSRDGGRPFF
CDR3nt: TGTGCCAGCAGCCGTGATGGAGGGCGGCCTTTCTTT

j_gene: TRBJ1-6
len: 15
abundance: many
v_gene: TRBV15
d_gene: NA
CDR3aa: CATSIHRKLNSPLHF
CDR3nt: TGTGCCACCAGCATTCACCGGAAGTTGAATTCACCCCTCCACTTT

j_gene: TRBJ2-2
len: 14
abundance: many
v_gene: TRBV6-2/TRBV6-3
d_gene: TRBD2
CDR3aa: CAERASGSTGELFF
CDR3nt: TGTGCCGAGAGGGCTAGCGGAAGCACCGGGGAGCTGTTTTTT

j_gene: TRBJ1-1
len: 15
abundance: few
v_gene: TRBV18
d_gene: NA
CDR3aa: CASSPNDCVNTEAFF
CDR3nt: TGTGCCAGCTCACCGAACGATTGTGTGAACACTGAAGCTTTCTTT

j_gene: TRBJ1-1
len: 15
abundance: NA
v_gene: TRBV3-1
d_gene: TRBD1
CDR3aa: CASSHPTGFLAEAFF
CDR3nt: TGTGCCAGCAGCCACCCGACAGGGTTCTTAGCTGAAGCTTTCTTT

j_gene: TRBJ1-6
len: 15
abundance: many
v_gene: TRBV20-1
d_gene: NA
CDR3aa: CSAMGWRGEASPLHF
CDR3nt: TGCAGTGCTATGGGGTGGCGGGGGGAGGCTTCACCCCTCCACTTT

j_gene: TRBJ1-1
len: 15
abundance: many
v_gene: TRBV10-2
d_gene: TRBD1
CDR3aa: CASRTRTGWWTEAFF
CDR3nt: TGCGCCAGCAGAACTCGGACAGGGTGGTGGACTGAAGCTTTCTTT

j_gene: TRBJ2-1
len: 14
abundance: NA
v_gene: TRBV29-1
d_gene: TRBD2
CDR3aa: CSVPIAGSHNEQFF
CDR3nt: TGCAGCGTTCCAATAGCGGGGAGCCACAATGAGCAGTTCTTC

j_gene: TRBJ1-5
len: 13
abundance: many
v_gene: TRBV19
d_gene: NA
CDR3aa: CASSPGVEQPQHF
CDR3nt: TGTGCCAGTAGTCCGGGGGTCGAGCAGCCCCAGCATTTT

j_gene: TRBJ2-5
len: 14
abundance: many
v_gene: TRBV19
d_gene: NA
CDR3aa: CASKKLDGEEAQYF
CDR3nt: TGTGCCAGTAAGAAACTCGACGGAGAGGAGGCCCAGTACTTC

j_gene: TRBJ1-2
len: 14
abundance: many
v_gene: TRBV18
d_gene: NA
CDR3aa: CASSPNGGAHGYTF
CDR3nt: TGTGCCAGCTCACCGAACGGGGGGGCTCATGGCTACACCTTC

j_gene: TRBJ2-5
len: 16
abundance: many
v_gene: TRBV29-1
d_gene: NA
CDR3aa: CSVEVPEVGRRETQYF
CDR3nt: TGCAGCGTTGAAGTCCCCGAAGTGGGCCGGAGGGAGACCCAGTACTTC

j_gene: TRBJ2-5
len: 12
abundance: many
v_gene: TRBV7-2
d_gene: NA
CDR3aa: CASSLDRETQYF
CDR3nt: TGTGCCAGCAGCTTAGACAGAGAGACCCAGTACTTC

j_gene: TRBJ1-2
len: 15
abundance: NA
v_gene: TRBV6-5
d_gene: NA
CDR3aa: CASSYSRAVGNGYTF
CDR3nt: TGTGCCAGCAGTTACTCGAGGGCAGTAGGGAATGGCTACACCTTC

j_gene: TRBJ1-4
len: 18
abundance: many
v_gene: TRBV13
d_gene: NA
CDR3aa: CASSLEGGIFGYKEKLFF
CDR3nt: TGTGCCAGCAGCTTAGAAGGCGGGATATTCGGTTATAAGGAAAAACTGTTTTTT

j_gene: TRBJ2-2
len: 11
abundance: many
v_gene: TRBV13
d_gene: NA
CDR3aa: CASSTEGELFF
CDR3nt: TGTGCCAGCAGCACCGAAGGGGAGCTGTTTTTT

j_gene: TRBJ2-2
len: 13
abundance: many
v_gene: TRBV7-7
d_gene: NA
CDR3aa: CASSSGGTGELFF
CDR3nt: TGTGCTAGCAGCTCAGGGGGGACCGGGGAGCTGTTTTTT

j_gene: TRBJ1-1
len: 11
abundance: many
v_gene: TRBV4-1
d_gene: NA
CDR3aa: CASSQGRMAFF
CDR3nt: TGCGCCAGCAGTCAGGGAAGAATGGCTTTCTTT

j_gene: TRBJ2-5
len: 16
abundance: many
v_gene: TRBV11-2
d_gene: TRBD2
CDR3aa: CASSFGLAAVGETQYF
CDR3nt: TGTGCCAGCAGTTTTGGACTAGCGGCCGTCGGGGAGACCCAGTACTTC

j_gene: TRBJ2-5
len: 16
abundance: NA
v_gene: TRBV6-6
d_gene: TRBD2
CDR3aa: CASSYPLAGGQETQYF
CDR3nt: TGTGCCAGCAGTTACCCACTAGCGGGGGGACAAGAGACCCAGTACTTC

j_gene: TRBJ2-7
len: 17
abundance: many
v_gene: TRBV18
d_gene: TRBD2
CDR3aa: CASSPGLAGKVMDEQYF
CDR3nt: TGTGCCAGCTCACCAGGGCTAGCGGGGAAGGTTATGGACGAGCAGTACTTC

j_gene: TRBJ2-1
len: 16
abundance: NA
v_gene: TRBV19
d_gene: TRBD1
CDR3aa: CASSIVGQWAYNEQFF
CDR3nt: TGTGCCAGTAGTATAGTGGGACAGTGGGCCTACAATGAGCAGTTCTTC

j_gene: TRBJ1-3
len: 15
abundance: many
v_gene: TRBV6-5
d_gene: TRBD1
CDR3aa: CASSPTTGGGNTIYF
CDR3nt: TGTGCCAGCAGTCCAACTACAGGGGGTGGAAACACCATATATTTT

j_gene: TRBJ1-3
len: 14
abundance: once
v_gene: TRBV12-3/TRBV12-4
d_gene: NA
CDR3aa: CASSLALGSDTIYF
CDR3nt: TGTGCCAGCAGTTTAGCTCTCGGCTCGGACACCATATATTTT

j_gene: TRBJ1-6
len: 15
abundance: many
v_gene: TRBV6-6
d_gene: NA
CDR3aa: CASVNFEGEFAPLHF
CDR3nt: TGTGCCAGCGTTAACTTCGAAGGGGAATTCGCACCCCTCCACTTT